This T cell receptor (beta chain) originates from a study of cytomegalovirus exposure and HLA in healthy donors. Notes on the study in general: Researchers reportedly found TCR beta sequences accurately predicted most subjects' HLA-A and HLA-B alleles.

Notes on this clone: Its antigen is undetermined.

CDR3 length equals 14 residues. The germline V gene encodes CDR1 MGHDK and CDR2 SYGVNS. The trim removed 4 bases at V and 3 bases at J, leaving 3 bases unmatched. The study sampled nominally healthy donors, though unrecorded immune exposures were likely. A multiplex PCR was run with 60 Vbeta primers and 13 Jbeta primers. Repertoires were generated with immunoSEQ multiplex PCR, while TCRdb's copy carries only in-frame clones and drops some. The profile covers about 130,000 clones, with just under 80% appearing a single time and 4.8% taken by the ten largest. The sequenced material came from PBMCs. This receptor was taken from a man under 40 in good health. V and J are TRBV25-1 and TRBJ2-4; 7 bases line up with TRBD1. The CDR3 region is CASSVWDSKNIQYF. CDR3 in DNA: TGTGCCAGCAGTGTATGGGACAGCAAAAACATTCAGTACTTC.